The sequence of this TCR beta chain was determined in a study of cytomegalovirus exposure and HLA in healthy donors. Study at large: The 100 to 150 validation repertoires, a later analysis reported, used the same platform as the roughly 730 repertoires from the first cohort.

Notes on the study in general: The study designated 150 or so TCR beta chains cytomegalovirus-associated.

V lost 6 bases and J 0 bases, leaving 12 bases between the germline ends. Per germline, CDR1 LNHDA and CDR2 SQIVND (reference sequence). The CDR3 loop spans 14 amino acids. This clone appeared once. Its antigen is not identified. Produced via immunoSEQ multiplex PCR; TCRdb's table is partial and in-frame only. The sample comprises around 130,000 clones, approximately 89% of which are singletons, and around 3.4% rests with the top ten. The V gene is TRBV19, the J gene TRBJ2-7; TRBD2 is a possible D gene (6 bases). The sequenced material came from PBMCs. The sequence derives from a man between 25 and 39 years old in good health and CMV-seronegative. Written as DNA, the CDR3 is TGTGCCAGTAGCCGGGACTCCAGCTCCTACGAGCAGTACTTC. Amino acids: CASSRDSSSYEQYF. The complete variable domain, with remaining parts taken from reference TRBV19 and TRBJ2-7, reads DGGITQSPKYLFRKEGQNVTLSCEQNLNHDAMYWYRQDPGQGLRLIYYSQIVNDFQKGDIAEGYSVSREKKESFPLTVTSAQKNPTAFYLCASSRDSSSYEQYFGPGTRLTVT.